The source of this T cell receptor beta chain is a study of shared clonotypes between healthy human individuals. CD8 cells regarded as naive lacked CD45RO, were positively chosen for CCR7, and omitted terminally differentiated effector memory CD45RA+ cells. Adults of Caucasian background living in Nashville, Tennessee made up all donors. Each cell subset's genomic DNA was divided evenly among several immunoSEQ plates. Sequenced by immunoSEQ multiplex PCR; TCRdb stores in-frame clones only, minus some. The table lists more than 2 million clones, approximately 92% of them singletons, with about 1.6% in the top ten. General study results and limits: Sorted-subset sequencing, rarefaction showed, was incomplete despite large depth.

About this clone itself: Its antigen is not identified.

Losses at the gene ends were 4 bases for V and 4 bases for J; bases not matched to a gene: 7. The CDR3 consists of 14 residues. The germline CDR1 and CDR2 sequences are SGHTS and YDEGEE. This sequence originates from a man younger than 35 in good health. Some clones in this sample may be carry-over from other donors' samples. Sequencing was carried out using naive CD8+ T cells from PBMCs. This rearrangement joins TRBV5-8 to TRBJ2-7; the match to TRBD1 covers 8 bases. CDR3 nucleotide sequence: TGTGCCAGCAGCGTACAGGGGGTTCGGTACGAGCAGTACTTC. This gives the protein CASSVQGVRYEQYF. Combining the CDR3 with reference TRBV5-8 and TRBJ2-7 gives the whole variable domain EAGVTQSPTHLIKTRGQQATLRCSPISGHTSVYWYQQALGLGLQFLLWYDEGEERNRGNFPPRFSGRQFPNYSSELNVNALELEDSALYLCASSVQGVRYEQYFGPGTRLTVT.